This T cell receptor beta chain was sequenced in a study of patients and donors after allogeneic stem cell transplantation. TCRdb itself ran the RT-PCR reads through MiXCR, one entry per CDR3 protein. This sample has about 150,000 distinct CDR3 sequences, with about a third found just once. CDR3 length: 13 residues. Trimming shortened V by 6 bases and J by 8 bases, and 16 bases separated the two germline ends. This TCR derives from a human donor who was either an allogeneic HSCT recipient or a stem cell or donor lymphocyte infusion donor (not recorded which). It is not recorded whose cells these are; they may come from a transplant donor. The chain joins TRBV12-3 or TRBV12-4 to TRBJ1-2; D not certain. Material for sequencing was blood, either unsorted or a sorted T cell fraction (not recorded which). CDR3 sequence reads: CASSPGTLRGYTF. Here the CDR3 DNA reads TGTGCCAGCAGCCCTGGAACCCTGAGGGGCTACACCTTC.